These 11 T cell receptor beta chains were all obtained from the same sample, sequenced in a study of regulatory T cells. The study, taken as a whole, reports: In CD3G-deficient patients, conventional CD4+ T cells were enriched for hydrophobic CDR3 residues at positions 6 and 7.

The primer mix had 52 TRBV and 13 TRBJ primers. The protocol was immunoSEQ multiplex PCR, while the TCRdb copy is restricted to in-frame clones and leaves out a portion. The profile shows about 18,000 clones, about 79% of them singletons. Which antigens these TCRs recognize remains unknown. Source material: conventional CD4+ T cells sorted from blood. The receptors come from a person aged 25-39 years with CD3G deficiency.

The gene calls are TRBV5-1 and TRBJ2-7; 8 bases match TRBD1. Trimming at V came to 4 bases and at J to 2 bases, leaving 2 bases not matched to a gene. CDR3 length: 13 residues. Germline CDR1 and CDR2: SGHRS and YFSETQ. Here the CDR3 DNA reads TGCGCCAGCAGCCCGGACAGGGCCTACGAGCAGTACTTC. Translating it yields CASSPDRAYEQYF.

V gene TRBV19 combines with J gene TRBJ2-2; 10 bases match TRBD1. This CDR3 spans 16 amino acids. V dropped 4 bases and J dropped 0; count of bases not matched to a gene: 2. Germline assignment: CDR1 LNHDA and CDR2 SQIVND (reference sequence). The CDR3 coding sequence is TGTGCCAGTAGTAAAGGGACAGGGGCGAACACCGGGGAGCTGTTTTTT. Translating gives CASSKGTGANTGELFF.

This sequence joins TRBV6-1 and TRBJ1-1; D is uncertain. The V end lost 2 bases, the J end lost 5 bases, and 12 bases lay between the germline ends. Germline assignment: CDR1 MNHNS and CDR2 SASEGT. The CDR3 totals 14 residues. CDR3 coding DNA: TGTGCCAGCAGTGAAAATCGGGGAGGGACTGAAGCTTTCTTT. Protein product: CASSENRGGTEAFF.

This chain uses TRBV6-6 with TRBJ2-4; D unresolved. The CDR3 is 13 amino acids. The germline V gene encodes CDR1 MNHNY and CDR2 SVGAGI (reference sequence). V shed 7 bases and J shed 3 bases, with 10 bases lying between them. CDR3 sequence (DNA): TGTGCCAGCACTCCGGGCGTCAAAAACATTCAGTACTTC. Its translation: CASTPGVKNIQYF.

CDR3 sequence: CAIRTVGEGKAFF. CDR3 DNA sequence: TGTGCCATCCGGACAGTCGGAGAGGGGAAAGCTTTCTTT. The chain recombines TRBV10-3 with TRBJ1-1; tentatively, D is TRBD1 (6 bases). The V end lost 8 bases, the J end lost 9 bases, and 19 bases lay between the germline ends. The V gene's germline CDR1 is ENHRY and CDR2 SYGVKD. This CDR3 region has 13 residues.

This chain links TRBV5-1 with TRBJ2-3; D call uncertain. CDR1 SGHRS and CDR2 YFSETQ come from the germline V gene. The CDR3 is 15 amino acids. V lost 2 bases to trimming and J lost 6 bases, with 16 bases between them. The chain's CDR3 is CASSFGIRATDTQYF. For the CDR3, the DNA is TGCGCCAGCAGCTTTGGTATAAGGGCGACGGATACGCAGTATTTT.

This clone appeared a single time. The chain links TRBV18 to TRBJ2-3; D possibly corresponds to TRBD1 (5 bases). CDR1 and CDR2 from the germline V gene are KGHSH and LQKENI. CDR3 length: 13 amino acids. V was clipped by 2 bases and J by 6 bases, with 9 bases between them. The CDR3 nucleotides are TGTGCCAGCTCACCAAAGGGGTACGATACGCAGTATTTT. Protein product: CASSPKGYDTQYF.

V gene TRBV6-1 combines with J gene TRBJ2-7, with a weak D call TRBD1 (6 bases). Germline CDR1 MNHNS, CDR2 SASEGT. V lost 9 bases and J 4 bases, leaving 16 bases between the germline ends. CDR3 length: 13 amino acids. The CDR3 DNA reads as TGTGCCAGTAAGTGGGACACTAGATACGAGCAGTACTTC. Protein: CASKWDTRYEQYF.

This chain links TRBV18 with TRBJ2-7; 9 bases fit TRBD1. CDR1 and CDR2 (germline): KGHSH, LQKENI. The CDR3 consists of 14 residues. J was trimmed by 6 bases and V by 5 bases; bases with no gene match: 8. CDR3 in DNA: TGTGCCAGCTCAGCGGGACAGGGAAGAGGCGAGCAGTACTTC. This codes for CASSAGQGRGEQYF.

The rearrangement links TRBV28 to TRBJ2-1; TRBD2 agrees at 8 bases. CDR1 is MDHEN and CDR2 is SYDVKM in the germline V gene. Unmatched junction bases numbered 6, after V lost 5 bases and J lost 9 bases. The CDR3 extends over 13 amino acids. The CDR3 sequence is CASSRGGRGEQFF. CDR3 bases: TGTGCCAGCAGTCGGGGGGGCAGGGGTGAGCAGTTCTTC. Complete variable domain (other parts from reference TRBV28 and TRBJ2-1): DVKVTQSSRYLVKRTGEKVFLECVQDMDHENMFWYRQDPGLGLRLIYFSYDVKMKEKGDIPEGYSVSREKKERFSLILESASTNQTSMYLCASSRGGRGEQFFGPGTRLTVL.

This clone was detected once. The chain has TRBV28 and TRBJ1-2; 7 bases fit TRBD1. Germline V gene sequence: CDR1 MDHEN, CDR2 SYDVKM. V dropped 6 bases and J dropped 2; count of bases not matched to a gene: 3. The CDR3 is 13 amino acids. The CDR3 region is CASSEGQNYGYTF. CDR3 coding DNA: TGTGCCAGCAGCGAGGGACAGAACTATGGCTACACCTTC.